These 10 T cell receptor beta chains share one sample of origin, sequenced in a study of blood T cell repertoires in COVID-19. Libraries were prepared by immunoSEQ multiplex PCR; TCRdb keeps only in-frame clonotypes and omits some of them. Here the sample spans some 150,000 clones, approximately 78% being singletons. Sequencing was carried out using peripheral blood. The receptors derive from a woman older than 75 with acute or convalescent COVID-19.

The V and J genes are TRBV10-1 and TRBJ2-1, with 8 positions matching TRBD1. Germline-derived CDR1 and CDR2 are WNHNN and SYGVQD (reference sequence). V shed 4 bases, J shed 7 bases, and the junction held 9 bases outside the gene matches. This CDR3 is built from 15 residues. CDR3 in DNA: TGCGCCAGCAGTGTTACAGGGGGACCCCAAAATGAGCAGTTCTTC. Translation: CASSVTGGPQNEQFF.

The DNA for the CDR3 is TGTGCCAGCAGAATATTCGGGGGACAGGGGGCCAAGCAGTACTTC. Translation gives CASRIFGGQGAKQYF. The chain combines TRBV28 with TRBJ2-7, with 12 bases lining up with TRBD1. After removal of 6 bases from V and 8 bases from J, the junction contained 11 bases not matched to a gene. The CDR3 sequence is 15 residues long. The germline gives CDR1 MDHEN, CDR2 SYDVKM.

The rearrangement joins TRBV11-2 to TRBJ2-7; D is possibly TRBD1 (5 bases). The CDR3 totals 14 residues. CDR1 is SGHAT, CDR2 FQNNGV, per germline. V lost 2 bases, J lost 6 bases, and 14 bases lay in between. The CDR3 sequence is CASSLFPGLFEQYF. The CDR3 DNA follows: TGTGCCAGCAGCTTATTCCCAGGGCTCTTCGAGCAGTACTTC.

This clone was detected a few times. This chain links TRBV6-6 with TRBJ2-1; 10 bases are shared with TRBD2. Trimming at V came to 10 bases and at J to 6 bases, leaving 3 bases not matched to a gene. The CDR3 has 12 residues. The germline gives CDR1 MNHNY, CDR2 SVGAGI (reference sequence). The CDR3 sequence: CATSGSANEQFF. CDR3 nucleotide sequence: TGTGCCACTAGCGGGAGTGCCAATGAGCAGTTCTTC.

The chain links TRBV5-1 to TRBJ1-6; weak D call: TRBD1 (6 bases). Germline CDR1 is SGHRS and CDR2 is YFSETQ. The CDR3 is made up of 16 amino acids. With 0 bases removed from V and 5 bases from J, the gap between germline ends came to 12 bases. Here the CDR3 reads CASSLDGTPNNSPLHF. The DNA of the CDR3 is TGCGCCAGCAGCTTGGACGGGACACCCAATAATTCACCCCTCCACTTT.

This clone was found a few times. This chain uses TRBV7-9 with TRBJ1-4; D remains ambiguous. The CDR3 runs 12 residues. V lost 2 bases and J 13 bases, leaving 11 bases between the germline ends. Germline assignment: CDR1 SEHNR and CDR2 FQNEAQ (reference sequence). The CDR3 is CASSLFGRGLFF. Here the CDR3 DNA reads TGTGCCAGCAGCTTATTCGGCCGGGGACTGTTTTTT.

The chain joins TRBV27 to TRBJ1-6; 7 nucleotides agree with TRBD1. Germline V lookup: CDR1 MNHEY, CDR2 SMNVEV (reference sequence). The CDR3 covers 15 residues. Trimming took 2 bases from V and 7 from J; bases not matched to a gene: 5. The CDR3 nucleotides read TGTGCCAGCAGTTTAAGAGGCAGGGGGAATTCACCCCTCCACTTT. Its protein product is CASSLRGRGNSPLHF.

This clone was detected a few times. This sample also contains other DNA sequences that code for the same CDR3. This rearrangement joins TRBV11-2 to TRBJ1-2; TRBD1 is a possible D gene (5 bases). The ends were cut back, 1 base at V and 2 bases at J, with 11 bases in the middle. Germline V gene sequence: CDR1 SGHAT, CDR2 FQNNGV. The CDR3 runs to 15 residues. Written as DNA, the CDR3 is TGTGCCAGCAGCTTAGTCGGGGGGTGGAACTATGGCTACACCTTC. Translation gives CASSLVGGWNYGYTF.

The rearrangement uses TRBV7-6 and TRBJ2-1; TRBD2 aligns across 9 bases. This CDR3 is built from 16 residues. V was clipped by 1 base and J by 7 bases; unmatched bases: 8. The germline V gene encodes CDR1 SGHVS and CDR2 FNYEAQ. The chain's CDR3 is CASSLVPSGVGNEQFF. Written as DNA, the CDR3 is TGTGCCAGCAGCTTAGTTCCTAGCGGGGTCGGGAATGAGCAGTTCTTC.

The V gene is TRBV6-2 or TRBV6-3, the J gene TRBJ2-5; TRBD1 matches at 9 bases. The CDR3 is made up of 16 amino acids. V gave up 1 base and J gave up 4 bases; unmatched junction bases: 7. Per the germline V gene, CDR1 is MNHEY and CDR2 is SVGEGT. This CDR3 reads CASSYLQGASTETQYF. In DNA form, the CDR3 reads TGTGCCAGCAGTTACTTACAGGGGGCCTCAACAGAGACCCAGTACTTC.